The 15 T cell receptor beta chains below all came from one sample that was sequenced in a study of response to subunit inactivated influenza vaccine (dated by TCRdb to the late 2010s). Library prep was done by RT-PCR. TCRdb lists the instrument as Illumina HiSeq 2500. TCRdb reprocessing: public reads trimmed at Q25 with fastp, clones called with MiXCR, in-frame beta chains kept. Rows matching on CDR3 protein sequence are summarized as one entry with the most common DNA and genes. This sample lists hundreds of thousands of distinct CDR3 sequences; 20% to 25% were detected once. The ten largest clones represent roughly a tenth of the sample. Specimen: PBMCs from blood, collected about 20 months after vaccination. The receptors come from a man aged 50 to 69 who received an inactivated influenza vaccine. Donor details come from another sample of the same person, matched by shared clones.

Remarks on this clonotype: Compared with germline, one end of the junction differs, possibly owing to a read error. The rearrangement joins TRBV3-1 to TRBJ1-5, with TRBD1 identical over 7 bases. Germline CDR1 is LGHDT and CDR2 is YNNKEL (reference sequence). The CDR3 sequence is 17 residues long. The CDR3, as DNA: TGTGCCAGCAGCCAGGGGCAAGGGGGCAGGGGCAATCAGGCCCAGCATTTT. This sequence encodes CASSQGQGGRGNQAQHF. Together with reference TRBV3-1 and TRBJ1-5, the CDR3 gives the full variable domain: DTAVSQTPKYLVTQMGNDKSIKCEQNLGHDTMYWYKQDSKKFLKIMFSYNNKELIINETVPNRFSPKSPDKAHLNLHINSLELGDSAVYFCASSQGQGGRGNQAQHFGDGTRLSIL.

This chain connects TRBV6-5 to TRBJ2-3; possible D gene TRBD1, 6 bases. This CDR3 comprises 13 residues. Germline V gene sequence: CDR1 MNHEY, CDR2 SVGAGI. V was clipped by 2 bases and J by 5 bases, with 8 bases between them. This chain's CDR3 is CASSYGGKDTQYF. The CDR3 nucleotides are TGTGCCAGCAGTTACGGGGGCAAAGATACGCAGTATTTT.

This clonotype was seen only a few times. J is TRBJ2-3 and V is TRBV7-6, with 8 bases fitting TRBD1. V lost 3 bases, J lost 1 base, and 6 bases stayed unmatched. Per the germline V gene, CDR1 is SGHVS and CDR2 is FNYEAQ. CDR3 length: 16 amino acids. The CDR3 spells CASSLKPGQGTDTQYF. As DNA, the CDR3 is TGTGCCAGCAGCTTGAAACCGGGACAGGGCACAGATACGCAGTATTTT.

The J gene is TRBJ1-2, the V gene TRBV6-2 or TRBV6-3; 8 bases align to TRBD1. Trimming cost V 2 bases and J 4 bases; bases outside gene matches: 9. The CDR3 contains 16 residues. Germline values: CDR1 MNHEY, CDR2 SVGEGT. The CDR3 DNA is TGTGCCAGCAGTTACGTGCAGGGGGCCGTTGGCTATGGCTACACCTTC. This translates into CASSYVQGAVGYGYTF.

This clonotype is deemed medium-sized. The chain is built from TRBV12-3 or TRBV12-4 and TRBJ2-2, with a possible D match to TRBD1 (6 bases). The V gene lost 5 bases and the J gene lost 6 bases, with 19 bases spanning the gap. The CDR3 covers 16 residues. The CDR3 DNA is TGTGCCAGCAGTCCCCGCGCCGTAGAGGGGGCCGGGGAGCTGTTTTTT. Translated, it gives CASSPRAVEGAGELFF.

This rearrangement joins TRBV15 to TRBJ2-7, with 7 bases fitting TRBD1. The V segment lost 6 bases and the J segment 7 bases; nucleotides outside the gene matches: 9. The CDR3 length is 13 residues. Germline-derived CDR1 and CDR2 are LNHNV and YYDKDF (reference sequence). The CDR3 region is CATRMTGRGEQYF. DNA of the CDR3: TGTGCCACCAGGATGACAGGGCGAGGAGAGCAGTACTTC.

The chain links TRBV4-2 to TRBJ1-6, with D tentatively TRBD1 (6 bases). Trimming left V 2 bases short and J 5 bases short, with 10 bases between. Germline CDR1 is LGHNA and CDR2 is YNFKEQ. The CDR3 is made up of 15 amino acids. The CDR3 DNA reads TGTGCCAGCAGCCAAAACCGACAGGATAATTCACCCCTCCACTTT. This gives the protein CASSQNRQDNSPLHF.

This chain joins TRBV7-6 and TRBJ2-7, with 7 positions matching TRBD1. V lost 1 base, J lost 1 base, and 10 bases stayed unmatched. The CDR3 is 17 residues long. Germline loops: CDR1 SGHVS, CDR2 FNYEAQ. This CDR3 reads CASSLGKGQSKSYEQYF. The CDR3 nucleotides read TGTGCCAGCAGCTTAGGGAAGGGACAGTCTAAATCCTACGAGCAGTACTTC.

This clonotype was recorded a few times. The chain recombines TRBV5-1 with TRBJ2-2; D remains unclear. The CDR3 extends over 12 amino acids. Germline CDR1 and CDR2: SGHRS and YFSETQ. Trimming removed 4 bases at V and 3 bases at J, with 4 bases between. The CDR3 protein is CASSTYTGELFF. CDR3 DNA: TGCGCCAGCAGCACATACACCGGGGAGCTGTTTTTT.

The chain is built from TRBV7-2 and TRBJ2-1, with TRBD2 matching over 9 bases. CDR3 length equals 15 residues. V gave up 4 bases and J gave up 5 bases; unmatched junction bases: 6. Per germline, CDR1 SGHTA and CDR2 FQGNSA. The CDR3 DNA sequence: TGTGCCAGCAGCTCTCGGCCTAGCGGGAACAATGAGCAGTTCTTC. It encodes CASSSRPSGNNEQFF.

V is TRBV19 and J is TRBJ1-1, with TRBD1 matching over 9 bases. The germline V gene encodes CDR1 LNHDA and CDR2 SQIVND (reference sequence). There are 15 residues in the CDR3. V was pared by 7 bases and J by 5 bases, with 11 bases of the junction left unmatched. The CDR3 here is CASTDAGQGWTEAFF. Here the CDR3 DNA reads TGTGCCAGTACCGACGCAGGACAGGGGTGGACTGAAGCTTTCTTT.

This sequence joins TRBV12-3 or TRBV12-4 and TRBJ1-1, with TRBD1 matching 7 bases. The length of the CDR3 is 14 residues. Unmatched junction bases numbered 10, after V lost 8 bases and J lost 4 bases. This chain's CDR3 is CASGLRGAVTEAFF. DNA for the CDR3: TGTGCCAGCGGACTCAGGGGGGCGGTCACTGAAGCTTTCTTT.

In regard to this clonotype: One junction end does not reproduce the germline sequence, and a read error may be involved. V gene TRBV27 combines with J gene TRBJ2-3, with TRBD2 matching 15 bases. CDR1 is MNHEY, CDR2 SMNVEV, per germline (reference sequence). The CDR3 is made up of 16 amino acids. The CDR3 reads CASSWTSGGAADTQYF. The CDR3 DNA follows: TGCGCCAGCAGTTGGACTAGCGGGGGGGCGGCAGATACGCAGTATTTT.

CDR3 loop: CATDRRHGGYNEQFF. CDR3 sequence (DNA): TGTGCCACCGATAGGAGACATGGGGGCTACAATGAGCAGTTCTTC. This chain joins TRBV6-2 or TRBV6-3 and TRBJ2-1; D possibly uses TRBD1 or TRBD2 (5 bases each). Germline CDR1 and CDR2: MNHEY and SVGEGT. V dropped 10 bases and J dropped 3 bases, with 19 bases sitting between them. CDR3 length equals 15 residues.

The sample holds many counts of this clonotype. The chain is built from TRBV12-3 or TRBV12-4 and TRBJ2-5, with D possibly matching TRBD1 (5 bases). The CDR3 contains 13 residues. Trimming stripped 6 bases from V and 5 bases from J, with 13 bases between. CDR3 in amino acids: CASSLGVKETQYF. The CDR3 region has the DNA TGTGCCAGCAGCCTAGGGGTGAAGGAGACCCAGTACTTC.